Following are 20 T cell receptor beta chains from one sample sequenced in a study of beta chain features in type 1 diabetes. The entirety of the isolated RNA underwent reverse transcription, so expressed TCRB transcripts were sequenced. Using immunoSEQ multiplex PCR, the repertoire was profiled, and TCRdb retains in-frame clones only, with some absent. The sample lists about 350,000 clones; roughly a fifth were seen once. Specimen: naive CD4+ T cells from blood. The receptors here all came from a young woman in good health.

This clone was seen a handful of times. The gene calls are TRBV30 and TRBJ1-2; weak D call: TRBD1 (5 bases). Germline loops: CDR1 GTSNPN, CDR2 SVGIG (reference sequence). This CDR3 has 12 residues. Trimming took 4 bases from V and 4 from J, leaving 10 bases between them. The CDR3: CAWTRGVYGYTF. The CDR3 region has the DNA TGTGCCTGGACACGGGGGGTCTATGGCTACACCTTC.

A few counts support this clone. V and J are TRBV18 and TRBJ2-1; 8 bases agree with TRBD2. The CDR3 runs 14 residues. Unmatched junction bases numbered 4, after V lost 4 bases and J lost 5 bases. Per germline, CDR1 KGHSH and CDR2 LQKENI. CDR3 coding DNA: TGTGCCAGCTCACGGACTAGCCTACACAATGAGCAGTTCTTC. It translates to CASSRTSLHNEQFF.

This clone came up a few times. The chain employs TRBV15 and TRBJ1-4; TRBD1 matches at 7 bases. The germline V gene has CDR1 LNHNV and CDR2 YYDKDF (reference sequence). This CDR3 has 16 residues. After removal of 3 bases from V and 7 bases from J, the junction contained 11 bases not matched to a gene. CDR3 coding DNA: TGTGCCACCAGCAGGGACCCAACAGGGGCAGGTGAAAAACTGTTTTTT. This sequence encodes CATSRDPTGAGEKLFF.

This clone was seen a handful of times. The gene calls are TRBV5-4 and TRBJ2-5; 8 bases are a match to TRBD1. V trimming: 2 bases; J trimming: 6 bases; junction bases outside the gene matches: 12. Germline lookup yields CDR1 SGHNT and CDR2 YYREEE (reference sequence). The CDR3 is made up of 16 amino acids. This CDR3 reads CASSLTGTGLLKTQYF. CDR3 nucleotides: TGTGCCAGCAGCTTAACCGGGACAGGTCTTTTAAAGACCCAGTACTTC.

V is TRBV4-1 and J is TRBJ1-1; D gene uncertain. The CDR3 has 16 residues. Trimming removed 4 bases from V and 4 bases from J, with 19 bases in between. From germline, CDR1 is MGHRA and CDR2 YSYEKL. In nucleotides, the CDR3 is TGCGCCAGCAGCCTCGAACCTGGGCCCATGAGCACTGAAGCTTTCTTT. Its translation: CASSLEPGPMSTEAFF.

The genes are TRBV2 and TRBJ2-5; D is perhaps TRBD1 (6 bases). The V end lost 1 base, the J end lost 7 bases, and 10 bases lay between the germline ends. The CDR3 has 13 residues. The germline gives CDR1 SNHLY, CDR2 FYNNEI. CDR3 protein: CASSEEGVATQYF. Written as DNA, the CDR3 is TGTGCCAGCAGTGAAGAGGGGGTGGCGACCCAGTACTTC. Combining the CDR3 with reference TRBV2 and TRBJ2-5 gives the whole variable domain EPEVTQTPSHQVTQMGQEVILRCVPISNHLYFYWYRQILGQKVEFLVSFYNNEISEKSEIFDDQFSVERPDGSNFTLKIRSTKLEDSAMYFCASSEEGVATQYFGPGTRLLVL.

This clone showed up just a few times. This chain joins TRBV4-3 and TRBJ1-2; tentatively, D is TRBD1 (6 bases). The CDR3 is 16 residues long. The V gene lost 3 bases and the J gene lost 4 bases, with 18 bases spanning the gap. Germline assignment: CDR1 LGHNA and CDR2 YSLEER. CDR3 sequence: CASSQEGGGQGYGYTF. The DNA for the CDR3 is TGCGCCAGCAGCCAGGAGGGAGGGGGGCAAGGCTATGGCTACACCTTC.

This chain joins TRBV5-4 and TRBJ2-1; TRBD1 is a possible D gene (5 bases). The CDR3 length is 15 residues. The V and J ends lost 0 bases and 0 bases respectively, with 7 bases between them. Germline CDR1 is SGHNT and CDR2 is YYREEE (reference sequence). For the CDR3, the DNA is TGTGCCAGCAGCTTGGACAGGAACTCCTACAATGAGCAGTTCTTC. It translates to CASSLDRNSYNEQFF.

This clone appeared a few times. This sequence joins TRBV4-1 and TRBJ1-3; D unclear. The CDR3 length is 16 residues. Germline loops: CDR1 MGHRA, CDR2 YSYEKL. Trimming left V 1 base short and J 0 bases short, with 10 bases between. The CDR3 spells CASSQGIQSSGNTIYF. The CDR3 nucleotides read TGCGCCAGCAGCCAAGGGATACAGTCCTCTGGAAACACCATATATTTT.

This rearrangement joins TRBV4-2 to TRBJ2-7; 9 nucleotides agree with TRBD2. Per germline, CDR1 LGHNA and CDR2 YNFKEQ. Unmatched junction bases numbered 7, after V lost 0 bases and J lost 1 base. CDR3 length: 17 amino acids. The CDR3 nucleotides are TGTGCCAGCAGCCAAGATTTAGCGGGGGCCGGGTCCTACGAGCAGTACTTC. It translates to CASSQDLAGAGSYEQYF.

V and J are TRBV30 and TRBJ2-7; no reliable D call. CDR1 is GTSNPN, CDR2 SVGIG, per germline (reference sequence). The CDR3 consists of 14 residues. V lost 4 bases, J lost 4 bases, and 17 bases lay in between. CDR3 sequence (DNA): TGTGCCTGGACACGGCTCCGAGGATTTTACGAGCAGTACTTC. Protein product: CAWTRLRGFYEQYF.

The V and J genes are TRBV5-8 and TRBJ2-7; D not resolved. Germline V CDR1 and CDR2: SGHTS, YDEGEE. This CDR3 contains 12 residues. V gave up 4 bases and J gave up 3 bases, with 8 bases separating them. This CDR3 is CASSHLVYEQYF. The DNA of the CDR3 is TGTGCCAGCAGCCATTTAGTCTACGAGCAGTACTTC. Together with reference TRBV5-8 and TRBJ2-7, the CDR3 gives the full variable domain: EAGVTQSPTHLIKTRGQQATLRCSPISGHTSVYWYQQALGLGLQFLLWYDEGEERNRGNFPPRFSGRQFPNYSSELNVNALELEDSALYLCASSHLVYEQYFGPGTRLTVT.

This chain joins TRBV10-3 and TRBJ2-1; 8 bases are a match to TRBD2. V gave up 9 bases and J gave up 7 bases; unmatched junction bases: 8. The CDR3 totals 13 residues. Germline V CDR1 and CDR2: ENHRY, SYGVKD. The CDR3 region is CAIAGGAGNEQFF. In DNA, the CDR3 is TGTGCCATAGCCGGGGGGGCGGGGAATGAGCAGTTCTTC.

This chain connects TRBV4-1 to TRBJ2-7, with D perhaps matching TRBD1 (5 bases). CDR1 is MGHRA and CDR2 is YSYEKL in the germline V gene. V was cut by 0 bases and J by 1 base, with 13 bases left in between. This CDR3 has 16 amino acids. This chain's CDR3 is CASSQERAGLSYEQYF. CDR3 in DNA: TGCGCCAGCAGCCAAGAACGTGCAGGGCTTTCCTACGAGCAGTACTTC.

This clone was recorded a few times. The chain links TRBV29-1 to TRBJ2-7; TRBD1 aligns across 12 bases. The CDR3 runs to 14 residues. Germline V gene lookup returns CDR1 SQVTM and CDR2 ANQGSEA. The ends lost 5 bases at V and 1 base at J; junction bases unmatched: 3. The CDR3 coding sequence is TGCAGCGTTACGGGACAGGGGGCTTCCTACGAGCAGTACTTC. Protein: CSVTGQGASYEQYF.

On this clone itself: A junction end diverges from the germline sequence, so it may reflect a read error. The gene calls are TRBV7-7 and TRBJ2-3, with TRBD1 matching 8 bases. This CDR3 spans 14 amino acids. Germline values: CDR1 SSHAT, CDR2 FNYEAQ (reference sequence). The CDR3 bases are TGTGCTAGCAGCCTGACAGGGGATCCGAATACGCAGTATTTT. Protein: CASSLTGDPNTQYF.

This clone has only a few counts. The chain has TRBV6-6 and TRBJ1-3, with D possibly being TRBD1 (6 bases). Germline CDR1 and CDR2: MNHNY and SVGAGI (reference sequence). The CDR3 has 15 residues. Deletions cut 8 bases from V and 2 bases from J, with 16 bases between. DNA of the CDR3: TGTGCCAGCGGTAAAAAATGGGGGCCTGGAAACACCATATATTTT. Translated: CASGKKWGPGNTIYF.

The chain combines TRBV15 with TRBJ1-1, with a tentative D call TRBD1 (6 bases). The CDR3 has 17 amino acids. Germline-derived CDR1 and CDR2 are LNHNV and YYDKDF (reference sequence). V was clipped by 0 bases and J by 1 base, with 15 bases between them. The CDR3 here is CATSRDLASGENTEAFF. CDR3 bases: TGTGCCACCAGCAGAGATCTGGCCTCAGGGGAGAACACTGAAGCTTTCTTT.

This chain joins TRBV7-9 and TRBJ2-7; 7 bases map to TRBD1. This CDR3 has 15 amino acids. The V and J ends lost 6 bases and 3 bases, in that order; junction bases with no gene match: 11. Germline lookup yields CDR1 SEHNR and CDR2 FQNEAQ (reference sequence). Here the CDR3 reads CASSHRQGIFYEQYF. The DNA of the CDR3 is TGTGCCAGCAGTCATAGACAGGGAATCTTCTACGAGCAGTACTTC.

The rearrangement uses TRBV7-9 and TRBJ1-4, with 7 bases fitting TRBD1. The ends lost 5 bases at V and 4 bases at J; junction bases unmatched: 7. The CDR3 runs 15 residues. Germline CDR1 reads SEHNR; CDR2 reads FQNEAQ (reference sequence). CDR3 amino acids: CASSPQDRNNEKLFF. As DNA, the CDR3 is TGTGCCAGCAGCCCCCAGGACAGGAATAATGAAAAACTGTTTTTT.